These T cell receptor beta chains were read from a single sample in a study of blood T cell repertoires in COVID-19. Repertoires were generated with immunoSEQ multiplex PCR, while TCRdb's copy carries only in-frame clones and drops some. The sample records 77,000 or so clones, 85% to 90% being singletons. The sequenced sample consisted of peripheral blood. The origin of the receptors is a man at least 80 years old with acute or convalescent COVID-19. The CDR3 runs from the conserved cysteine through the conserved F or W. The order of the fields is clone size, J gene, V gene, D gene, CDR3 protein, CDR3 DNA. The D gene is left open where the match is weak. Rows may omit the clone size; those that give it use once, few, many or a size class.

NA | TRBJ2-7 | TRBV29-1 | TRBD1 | CSVSGTVAYEQYF | TGCAGCGTCTCCGGGACAGTGGCCTACGAGCAGTACTTC
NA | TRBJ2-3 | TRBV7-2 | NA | CASSLLGGTTDTQYF | TGTGCCAGCAGCTTACTTGGGGGGACCACAGATACGCAGTATTTT
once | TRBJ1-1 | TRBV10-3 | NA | CATGGRGDTEAFF | TGTGCCACAGGAGGGCGGGGGGACACTGAAGCTTTCTTT
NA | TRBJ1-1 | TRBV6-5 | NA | CASIREAPNTEAFF | TGTGCCAGCATCCGAGAAGCTCCTAACACTGAAGCTTTCTTT
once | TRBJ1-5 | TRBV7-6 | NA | CASSLGFGQPQHF | TGTGCCAGCAGCTTAGGGTTCGGTCAGCCCCAGCATTTT
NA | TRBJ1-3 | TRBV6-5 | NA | CASSYSRQGSGNTIYF | TGTGCCAGCAGTTACTCGAGGCAGGGCTCTGGAAACACCATATATTTT
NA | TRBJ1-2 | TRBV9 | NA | CASSAMGASYGYTF | TGTGCCAGCAGCGCTATGGGGGCGAGCTATGGCTACACCTTC
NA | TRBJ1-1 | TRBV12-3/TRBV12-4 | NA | CASRWTENTEAFF | TGTGCCAGCAGGTGGACAGAAAACACTGAAGCTTTCTTT
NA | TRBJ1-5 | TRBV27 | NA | CASSPLQGNQPQHF | TGTGCCAGCAGTCCCCTACAGGGAAATCAGCCCCAGCATTTT
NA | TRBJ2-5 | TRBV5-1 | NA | CASSFLMGGGKEQETQYF | TGCGCCAGCAGCTTTTTGATGGGAGGGGGGAAAGAGCAAGAGACCCAGTACTTC
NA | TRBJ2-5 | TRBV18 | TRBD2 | CASSPTSGQETQYF | TGTGCCAGCTCACCGACTAGCGGCCAAGAGACCCAGTACTTC
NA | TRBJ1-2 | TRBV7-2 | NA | CASSLLTAASYGYTF | TGTGCCAGCAGCTTATTGACAGCCGCTAGTTATGGCTACACCTTC
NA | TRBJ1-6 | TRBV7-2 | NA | CASSLLAPGQDSPLHF | TGTGCCAGCAGCCTATTAGCCCCTGGACAAGATTCACCCCTCCACTTT
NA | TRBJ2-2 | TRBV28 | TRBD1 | CASSLGQGASNTGELFF | TGTGCCAGCAGTCTCGGACAGGGGGCTTCGAACACCGGGGAGCTGTTTTTT
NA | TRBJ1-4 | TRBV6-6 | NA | CASSYGGAYNEKLFF | TGTGCCAGCAGTTACGGAGGGGCCTATAACGAAAAACTGTTTTTT
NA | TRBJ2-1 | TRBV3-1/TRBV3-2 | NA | CASSQAGVENEQFF | TGTGCCAGCAGCCAAGCAGGGGTGGAGAATGAGCAGTTCTTC
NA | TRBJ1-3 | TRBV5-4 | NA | CASSPARGAQAGNTIYF | TGTGCCAGCAGCCCCGCCCGGGGGGCGCAAGCGGGAAACACCATATATTTT
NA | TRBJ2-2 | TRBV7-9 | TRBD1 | CASSPPGTGETGELFF | TGTGCCAGCAGCCCTCCCGGGACAGGGGAAACCGGGGAGCTGTTTTTT
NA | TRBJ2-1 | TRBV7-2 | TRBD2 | CASSLVGLAGSSYNEQFF | TGTGCCAGCAGCTTAGTGGGACTAGCTGGGAGCTCCTACAATGAGCAGTTCTTC
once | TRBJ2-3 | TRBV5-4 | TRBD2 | CASSLRLAGGPTDTQYF | TGTGCCAGCAGCCTGAGACTAGCGGGGGGGCCAACGGATACGCAGTATTTT
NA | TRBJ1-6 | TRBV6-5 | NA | CASSSSHSSYNSPLHF | NA
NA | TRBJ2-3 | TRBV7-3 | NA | CASSLRASTDTQYF | TGTGCCAGCAGCTTGAGGGCCAGCACAGATACGCAGTATTTT
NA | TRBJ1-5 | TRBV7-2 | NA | CASSLVDTYSNQPQHF | TGTGCCAGCAGCTTAGTAGACACCTATAGCAATCAGCCCCAGCATTTT
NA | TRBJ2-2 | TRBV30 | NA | CAWSTAGELFF | TGTGCCTGGAGTACGGCCGGGGAGCTGTTTTTT
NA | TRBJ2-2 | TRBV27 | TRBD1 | CASSKDRGLLNTGELFF | TGTGCCAGCAGTAAGGACAGGGGGCTCTTGAACACCGGGGAGCTGTTTTTT
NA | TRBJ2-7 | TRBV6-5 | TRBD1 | CASSYRTGFYEQYF | TGTGCCAGCAGTTACAGGACAGGGTTCTACGAGCAGTACTTC
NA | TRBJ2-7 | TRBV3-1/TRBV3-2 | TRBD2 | CASSPGEGEQYF | TGTGCCAGCAGCCCCGGGGAGGGCGAGCAGTACTTC
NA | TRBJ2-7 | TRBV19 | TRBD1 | CASSTLSRREDRGGYSYEQYF | TGTGCCAGTAGTACTCTCTCCCGCCGAGAGGACAGGGGCGGCTACTCCTACGAGCAGTACTTC
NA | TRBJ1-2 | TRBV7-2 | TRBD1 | CASSLGQGLSGYTF | TGTGCCAGCAGCTTGGGACAGGGGTTGAGTGGCTACACCTTC
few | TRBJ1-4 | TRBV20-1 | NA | CSASEADNEKLFF | TGCAGTGCTAGTGAGGCAGATAATGAAAAACTGTTTTTT
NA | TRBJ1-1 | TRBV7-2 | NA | CASSLTFPAEAFF | TGTGCCAGCAGCTTAACCTTTCCGGCTGAAGCTTTCTTT
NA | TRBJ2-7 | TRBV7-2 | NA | CASSLAVTYEQYF | TGTGCCAGCAGCTTAGCCGTTACCTACGAGCAGTACTTC
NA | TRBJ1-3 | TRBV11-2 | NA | CAKQVFSGNTIYF | TGTGCCAAACAGGTTTTCTCTGGAAACACCATATATTTT
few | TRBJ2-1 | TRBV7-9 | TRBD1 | CASSPPGGMGNEQFF | TGTGCCAGCAGCCCCCCAGGGGGTATGGGGAATGAGCAGTTCTTC
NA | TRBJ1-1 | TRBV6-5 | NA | CASSPTGTEAFF | TGTGCCAGCAGCCCAACAGGTACTGAAGCTTTCTTT
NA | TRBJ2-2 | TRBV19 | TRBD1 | CASSIRTGSNTGELFF | TGTGCCAGTAGTATTCGGACAGGGTCTAACACCGGGGAGCTGTTTTTT
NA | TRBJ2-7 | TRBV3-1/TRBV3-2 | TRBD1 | CASNEGTGSTYEQYF | TGTGCCAGCAATGAAGGGACAGGGTCTACCTACGAGCAGTACTTC
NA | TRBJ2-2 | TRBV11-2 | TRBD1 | CASSRQGGTLIDGELFF | TGTGCCAGCAGCCGACAGGGCGGAACTCTTATTGACGGGGAGCTGTTTTTT
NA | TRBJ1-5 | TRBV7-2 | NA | CASSLDTGLGVGSNQPQHF | TGTGCCAGCAGCTTAGATACAGGGCTGGGGGTTGGTAGCAATCAGCCCCAGCATTTT
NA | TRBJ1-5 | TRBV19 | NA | CASSIDRAAPQHF | TGTGCCAGTAGTATAGATAGAGCGGCGCCCCAGCATTTT
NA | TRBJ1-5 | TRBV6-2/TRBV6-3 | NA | CASSYSKGWRSNQPQHF | TGTGCCAGCAGTTACTCGAAGGGTTGGAGGAGCAATCAGCCCCAGCATTTT